A single sample is the source of the 17 T cell receptor beta chains below, sequenced in a study of early T cells in non-severe SARS-CoV-2 infection listed by TCRdb under 2021. Library preparation employed 5' RACE. TCRdb lists the instrument as NextSeq 500. TCRdb itself trimmed the public reads at Q25 with fastp, ran MiXCR and retained productive beta chains. Rows matching on CDR3 protein sequence are summarized as one entry with the most common DNA and genes. The sample table lists more than 70,000 distinct CDR3 sequences, approximately 10% of them with a count of one. The top ten clonotypes cover 12% of the sample. Sequencing was performed on whole blood, taken at baseline. The receptor set was obtained from an adult who was a healthcare worker with PCR-confirmed SARS-CoV-2 infection or an uninfected control (not recorded which).

The J gene is TRBJ2-5, the V gene TRBV19, with D hard to call. Germline lookup yields CDR1 LNHDA and CDR2 SQIVND (reference sequence). The length of the CDR3 is 13 residues. Trimming pared 3 bases from V and 5 bases from J, leaving 10 bases between. This CDR3 is CASSISLGETQYF. The CDR3 DNA sequence: TGTGCCAGTAGTATTTCGTTAGGTGAGACCCAGTACTTC.

This clonotype has more than one count but fewer than ten. This chain uses TRBV19 with TRBJ2-5; 7 bases fit TRBD1. V was clipped by 3 bases and J by 2 bases; unmatched bases: 3. This CDR3 comprises 14 residues. CDR1 is LNHDA, CDR2 SQIVND, per germline (reference sequence). The CDR3 sequence is CASSIRDRQETQYF. The DNA for the CDR3 is TGTGCCAGTAGTATTCGGGACAGACAAGAGACCCAGTACTTC.

This clonotype was recorded a few times. This chain joins TRBV11-2 and TRBJ1-1; 8 nucleotides line up with TRBD1. Germline lookup yields CDR1 SGHAT and CDR2 FQNNGV. Trimming cost V 4 bases and J 2 bases; bases outside gene matches: 3. The CDR3 spans 14 residues. The CDR3 nucleotides are TGTGCCAGCAGCTCGGGACAGGAAAACACTGAAGCTTTCTTT. As protein: CASSSGQENTEAFF.

This clonotype has just a few counts. The chain carries TRBV6-1 and TRBJ2-3, with a weak D call TRBD1 (6 bases). Deletions cut 0 bases from V and 2 bases from J, with 9 bases between. The CDR3 covers 15 residues. Germline V gives CDR1 MNHNS, CDR2 SASEGT. Here the CDR3 reads CASSEALGATDTQYF. DNA for the CDR3: TGTGCCAGCAGTGAAGCGCTGGGGGCCACAGATACGCAGTATTTT.

This clonotype was seen at least ten times. This chain joins TRBV20-1 and TRBJ1-1; no definite D call. The germline V gene encodes CDR1 DFQATT and CDR2 SNEGSKA (reference sequence). The CDR3 sequence is 13 residues long. V lost 1 base and J lost 4, with 10 bases in between. CDR3 nucleotide sequence: TGCAGTGCTAGAGGAGGTCTCCGCACTGAAGCTTTCTTT. It encodes CSARGGLRTEAFF.

The chain couples TRBV6-1 to TRBJ1-6; 11 bases are a match to TRBD1. Trimming removed 3 bases from V and 13 bases from J; junction bases left unmatched: 8. Germline V gives CDR1 MNHNS, CDR2 SASEGT. The CDR3 consists of 15 residues. CDR3 amino acids: CASSDQWTGGNPLHF. Written as DNA, the CDR3 is TGTGCCAGCAGTGACCAATGGACAGGGGGCAATCCCCTCCACTTT.

V and J are TRBV7-2 and TRBJ2-1; D is possibly TRBD2 (5 bases). CDR1 and CDR2 (germline): SGHTA, FQGNSA. The CDR3 is 13 amino acids. V lost 0 bases and J 9 bases, leaving 9 bases between the germline ends. CDR3 residues: CASSLATAGEQFF. CDR3 nucleotides: TGTGCCAGCAGCTTAGCGACGGCGGGTGAGCAGTTCTTC.

The chain combines TRBV20-1 with TRBJ2-3; the D gene is possibly TRBD1 (6 bases). Germline CDR1 and CDR2: DFQATT and SNEGSKA (reference sequence). The CDR3 totals 12 residues. The V gene lost 4 bases and the J gene lost 3 bases, with 8 bases spanning the gap. CDR3 bases: TGCAGTGCTATAGGACAGACAGATACGCAGTATTTT. Translating it yields CSAIGQTDTQYF.

The table lists this clonotype with many counts. J is TRBJ1-6 and V is TRBV7-2; unclear D gene. Germline CDR1 SGHTA, CDR2 FQGNSA. The CDR3 covers 13 residues. The V gene lost 0 bases and the J gene lost 8 bases, with 5 bases spanning the gap. The CDR3 spells CASSLARDSPLHF. The CDR3 region has the DNA TGTGCCAGCAGCTTAGCCCGGGATTCACCCCTCCACTTT.

This clonotype was observed a handful of times. The chain has TRBV5-1 and TRBJ1-5; TRBD1 matches 7 bases. The CDR3 has 13 residues. Germline CDR1 SGHRS, CDR2 YFSETQ. The V gene end was trimmed by 4 bases and the J gene end by 8 bases; junction bases not matched to a gene: 6. In nucleotides, the CDR3 is TGCGCCAGCAGCAGGACAGGCATTGAGCCCCAGCATTTT. Its protein product is CASSRTGIEPQHF.

The chain carries TRBV5-1 and TRBJ2-3; no clear D. Germline V gene lookup returns CDR1 SGHRS and CDR2 YFSETQ. The CDR3 contains 14 residues. Trimming took 4 bases from V and 0 from J, leaving 9 bases between them. The CDR3 DNA follows: TGCGCCAGCAGCCCGGTCAGCAGCACAGATACGCAGTATTTT. Translation: CASSPVSSTDTQYF. The full variable domain, completed using reference TRBV5-1 and TRBJ2-3, is KAGVTQTPRYLIKTRGQQVTLSCSPISGHRSVSWYQQTPGQGLQFLFEYFSETQRNKGNFPGRFSGRQFSNSRSEMNVSTLELGDSALYLCASSPVSSTDTQYFGPGTRLTVL.

The table lists this clonotype with a few counts. The chain employs TRBV20-1 and TRBJ1-5, with a weak D call TRBD1 (5 bases). The ends were cut back, 6 bases at V and 1 base at J, with 13 bases in the middle. The CDR3 has 14 residues. Germline V gene lookup returns CDR1 DFQATT and CDR2 SNEGSKA (reference sequence). The DNA of the CDR3 is TGCAGTGCCCGTGCTGGGGGAAGCAATCAGCCCCAGCATTTT. This codes for CSARAGGSNQPQHF.

Remarks on this clonotype: Since a much larger clone is just one base distant, this may be a read error. The V call is TRBV19, the J call TRBJ2-1; D might be TRBD1 or TRBD2, each matching 5 bases. Per germline, CDR1 LNHDA and CDR2 SQIVND (reference sequence). This CDR3 region has 13 residues. V lost 4 bases and J lost 10, with 14 bases in between. CDR3 sequence (DNA): TGTGCCAGTAGTACCGGGGACCCCGGCGAGCAGTTCTTC. Amino acid sequence: CASSTGDPGEQFF.

This clonotype has at least ten counts. This chain connects TRBV5-1 to TRBJ2-3; 7 bases map to TRBD2. Germline trimming cut 4 bases from V and 2 bases from J; bases unmatched to any gene: 4. Germline CDR1 is SGHRS and CDR2 is YFSETQ. CDR3 size: 14 residues. CDR3 DNA sequence: TGCGCCAGCAGCGCGGGACTACACACAGATACGCAGTATTTT. Encoded protein: CASSAGLHTDTQYF.

This clonotype was found a few times. This rearrangement joins TRBV6-1 to TRBJ1-1, with D unresolved. The CDR3 totals 17 residues. Looked up from germline, CDR1 is MNHNS and CDR2 is SASEGT. Trimming took off 0 bases at V and 0 bases at J, with 14 bases between the two ends. This chain's CDR3 is CASSEAAPIGLNTEAFF. Written as DNA, the CDR3 is TGTGCCAGCAGTGAAGCGGCGCCTATAGGCCTGAACACTGAAGCTTTCTTT.

This clonotype was seen at least ten times. V and J are TRBV20-1 and TRBJ1-2; D gene ambiguous. Germline loops: CDR1 DFQATT, CDR2 SNEGSKA (reference sequence). The CDR3 has 13 residues. V lost 3 bases, J lost 4 bases, and 12 bases lay in between. The CDR3 is CSASSVVAYGYTF. In DNA form, the CDR3 reads TGCAGTGCTAGTTCGGTCGTCGCCTATGGCTACACCTTC.

CDR3 loop: CSVAGDGGYTF. The CDR3 DNA sequence: TGCAGCGTTGCGGGGGATGGAGGCTACACCTTC. V is TRBV29-1 and J is TRBJ1-2; maybe TRBD1 (5 bases). Trimming shortened V by 4 bases and J by 8 bases, and 11 bases separated the two germline ends. Germline-derived CDR1 and CDR2 are SQVTM and ANQGSEA. CDR3 size: 11 residues.